This is a list of T cell receptor beta chains from one sample in a study of T cells in Graves' hyperthyroidism and ophthalmopathy. TCRdb redid the calling of the multiplex PCR reads with MiXCR, one entry per CDR3 protein. The sample has around 500,000 distinct CDR3 sequences; around 15% are singletons. Source material: blood. These receptors were taken from a middle-aged woman with Graves' hyperthyroidism. Both conserved end residues are part of each CDR3. The order of the fields is V gene, CDR3 length, D gene, clone size, J gene, CDR3 protein, CDR3 DNA. A D gene is named only where the DNA matches it firmly. Size is stated for part of the rows, as once, few or many counts, or as a class when the clone is expanded.

TRBV2	16	TRBD2	many	TRBJ2-7	CASSPSGSERFYEQYF	TGTGCCAGCAGCCCCAGCGGGAGCGAGAGATTCTACGAGCAGTACTTC
TRBV5-1	14	TRBD1	many	TRBJ1-4	CASSLGTGDEKLFF	TGCGCCAGCAGCTTGGGGACAGGGGATGAAAAACTGTTTTTT
TRBV20-1	15	TRBD2	many	TRBJ2-5	CSARVPAGVRETQYF	TGCAGTGCTAGAGTCCCAGCGGGAGTTCGGGAGACCCAGTACTTC
TRBV24-1	13	.	few	TRBJ2-3	CATSDDHTDTQYF	TGTGCCACCAGTGATGACCACACAGATACGCAGTATTTT
TRBV28	18	TRBD1	many	TRBJ1-1	CASSPQNRGFFKDTEAFF	TGTGCCAGCAGTCCTCAAAACAGGGGCTTTTTTAAGGACACTGAAGCTTTCTTT
TRBV28	13	.	many	TRBJ2-1	CASQGWSYNEQFF	TGTGCCTCTCAGGGTTGGAGTTACAATGAGCAGTTCTTC
TRBV28	14	.	many	TRBJ1-2	CASSLGRVNYGYTF	TGTGCCAGCAGTTTAGGCAGGGTAAACTATGGCTACACCTTC
TRBV6-1	20	.	many	TRBJ1-5	CASSEWVGDDFKLGNQPQHF	TGTGCCAGCAGTGAATGGGTAGGGGACGATTTCAAGCTGGGTAATCAGCCCCAGCATTTT
TRBV4-1	17	TRBD2	.	TRBJ2-2	CASSQERREGTTGELFF	TGCGCCAGCAGCCAAGAGAGGCGGGAGGGGACCACCGGGGAGCTGTTTTTT
TRBV6-1	13	.	many	TRBJ1-5	CASEINRNQPQHF	TGTGCCAGCGAGATAAACAGGAACCAGCCCCAGCATTTT
TRBV6-1	15	TRBD1	many	TRBJ2-3	CASRGRDSLTDTQYF	TGTGCCAGCAGGGGCCGGGACAGCCTCACAGATACGCAGTATTTT
TRBV2	9	.	many	TRBJ2-3	CASSRTQYF	TGTGCCAGCAGCAGGACGCAGTATTTT
TRBV5-4	15	TRBD2	.	TRBJ2-1	CASSDPSGAYNEQFF	TGTGCCAGCAGCGATCCTAGCGGAGCTTACAATGAGCAGTTCTTC
TRBV12-3/TRBV12-4	17	.	many	TRBJ2-7	CASSFPRGQKFPSEQYF	TGTGCCAGCAGTTTCCCTCGGGGGCAAAAATTCCCCTCCGAGCAGTACTTC
TRBV11-2	13	TRBD1	.	TRBJ1-4	CASSRTGQGKLFF	TGTGCCAGCAGCAGAACGGGACAGGGAAAACTGTTTTTT
TRBV5-4	13	.	few	TRBJ2-7	CASSWSRIGEQYF	TGTGCCAGCAGCTGGAGTCGAATCGGCGAGCAGTACTTC
TRBV5-1	14	TRBD1	.	TRBJ1-2	CASSLTGTGDGYTF	TGCGCCAGCAGCCTAACCGGGACAGGGGACGGCTACACCTTC
TRBV5-1	16	.	few	TRBJ2-5	CASSEGWQSLQGTQYF	TGCGCCAGCAGCGAGGGTTGGCAGTCTCTTCAAGGGACCCAGTACTTC
TRBV7-8	14	.	many	TRBJ1-2	CASGPYRDGNGYTF	TGTGCCAGCGGGCCCTACCGGGACGGGAATGGCTACACCTTC
TRBV7-6	14	TRBD2	.	TRBJ2-5	CASSSLAGLETQYF	TGTGCCAGCAGCTCCCTAGCGGGACTAGAGACCCAGTACTTC
TRBV11-2	14	.	many	TRBJ2-7	CASSLVRATYEQYF	TGTGCCAGCAGCTTAGTGCGGGCGACCTACGAGCAGTACTTC
TRBV5-6	13	.	few	TRBJ1-1	CASSLDQWGEAFF	TGTGCCAGCAGCTTGGACCAGTGGGGTGAAGCTTTCTTT
TRBV13	16	.	many	TRBJ2-7	CASSLGRGGLRTEQYF	TGTGCCAGCAGCTTAGGAAGGGGAGGACTCCGAACCGAGCAGTACTTC
TRBV27	15	TRBD2	.	TRBJ2-1	CASKTLAGLINEQFF	TGTGCCAGCAAAACCCTAGCGGGACTTATAAATGAGCAGTTCTTC
TRBV6-1	16	.	.	TRBJ1-5	CASSPTRDESNQPQHF	TGTGCCAGCAGCCCAACCAGGGACGAGAGCAATCAGCCCCAGCATTTT
TRBV7-2	15	TRBD2	.	TRBJ2-1	CASSSTSGGANEQFF	TGTGCCAGCAGCTCGACTAGCGGGGGGGCCAATGAGCAGTTCTTC
TRBV6-2/TRBV6-3	14	.	.	TRBJ2-2	CASRKMVGSGELFF	TGTGCCAGCAGGAAAATGGTTGGGTCGGGGGAGCTGTTTTTT
TRBV3-1	13	.	many	TRBJ2-7	CASSQVAGTEQYF	TGTGCCAGCAGCCAAGTAGCAGGGACCGAGCAGTACTTC
TRBV20-1	14	TRBD2	.	TRBJ2-1	CSASTSGDYNEQFF	TGCAGTGCTAGTACTAGCGGGGACTACAATGAGCAGTTCTTC
TRBV12-3/TRBV12-4	20	TRBD2	.	TRBJ2-1	CASSTGTGRLAGGPENEQFF	TGTGCCAGCAGTACCGGGACAGGGCGGCTAGCGGGAGGGCCGGAAAATGAGCAGTTCTTC
TRBV6-1	13	.	few	TRBJ2-3	CATRPTSTDTQYF	TGTGCCACCAGGCCTACTAGCACAGATACGCAGTATTTT
TRBV10-3	15	TRBD2	few	TRBJ2-1	CAISESGGSLNEQFF	TGTGCCATCAGTGAGTCTGGCGGGAGTCTAAATGAGCAGTTCTTC
TRBV29-1	13	.	few	TRBJ2-7	CSGGGHSTGEQYF	TGCAGCGGGGGGGGCCATTCTACGGGGGAGCAGTACTTC
TRBV9	14	.	many	TRBJ1-5	CASSVDSSNQPQHF	TGTGCCAGCAGCGTAGACAGTAGCAATCAGCCCCAGCATTTT
TRBV5-1	14	.	many	TRBJ2-1	CASSFAAATTGQFF	TGCGCCAGCAGTTTCGCGGCTGCCACGACGGGGCAGTTCTTC
TRBV10-3	14	.	many	TRBJ1-4	CAIRDGATNEKLFF	TGTGCCATCAGGGACGGCGCAACTAATGAAAAACTGTTTTTT
TRBV28	15	TRBD1	many	TRBJ1-5	CASSFPGQSNQPQHF	TGTGCCAGCAGTTTCCCGGGACAGAGCAATCAGCCCCAGCATTTT
TRBV13	13	.	.	TRBJ1-4	CASSMFGREKLFF	TGTGCCAGCAGTATGTTTGGTCGGGAAAAACTGTTTTTT
TRBV20-1	15	.	.	TRBJ2-1	CSAGPSTGSYNEQFF	TGCAGTGCTGGACCCTCGACGGGCTCCTACAATGAGCAGTTCTTC
TRBV29-1	13	TRBD1	many	TRBJ1-4	CSVAGTGYEKLFF	TGCAGCGTTGCCGGGACAGGGTATGAAAAACTGTTTTTT
TRBV20-1	15	.	.	TRBJ2-1	CSARDQGRGRSEQFF	TGCAGTGCTAGAGATCAAGGGCGGGGCCGGAGTGAGCAGTTCTTC
TRBV14	15	.	.	TRBJ2-5	CASSQDWVSRETQYF	TGTGCCAGCAGCCAAGATTGGGTCTCTCGGGAGACCCAGTACTTC
TRBV7-2	14	.	few	TRBJ2-5	CASSLGSWGETQYF	TGTGCCAGCAGCTTAGGATCGTGGGGTGAGACCCAGTACTTC
TRBV20-1	14	.	.	TRBJ2-3	CSATLGTAEDTQYF	TGCAGTGCTACACTGGGGACGGCCGAGGATACGCAGTATTTT
TRBV2	11	.	many	TRBJ1-1	CAPPGGTEAFF	TGTGCCCCCCCGGGGGGAACTGAAGCTTTCTTT
TRBV13	15	.	.	TRBJ2-6	CASSLRLEGANVLTF	TGTGCCAGCAGCCTCCGGTTGGAAGGGGCCAACGTCCTGACTTTC
TRBV19	14	.	.	TRBJ1-1	CASSIGRASTEAFF	TGTGCCAGTAGTATCGGTCGGGCGAGCACTGAAGCTTTCTTT
TRBV27	15	.	many	TRBJ2-3	CASSPRGGYTDTQYF	TGTGCCAGCAGTCCCCGAGGAGGTTACACAGATACGCAGTATTTT
TRBV29-1	13	.	.	TRBJ1-1	CSVMITSNTEAFF	TGCAGCGTTATGATCACTTCGAACACTGAAGCTTTCTTT
TRBV12-3/TRBV12-4	16	TRBD2	.	TRBJ2-2	CASRGLAGVPTGELFF	TGTGCCAGCAGGGGACTAGCGGGAGTTCCCACCGGGGAGCTGTTTTTT
TRBV12-3/TRBV12-4	13	.	once	TRBJ2-1	CASSLYLGGEQFF	TGTGCCAGCAGCTTATATCTGGGTGGGGAGCAGTTCTTC
TRBV20-1	19	TRBD2	many	TRBJ2-3	CSARDRGLAGGPITDTQYF	TGCAGTGCTAGAGATCGGGGGCTAGCGGGAGGACCAATTACAGATACGCAGTATTTT
TRBV7-3	14	.	.	TRBJ2-3	CASSSPRDTDTQYF	TGTGCCAGCAGCTCTCCTAGGGATACAGATACGCAGTATTTT
TRBV20-1	16	.	many	TRBJ2-4	CSARVIVMGSRNIQYF	TGCAGTGCTAGAGTAATAGTTATGGGCTCCAGGAACATTCAGTACTTC